This T cell receptor beta chain was sequenced in a study of cytomegalovirus exposure and HLA in healthy donors. Overall study findings and caveats: TCR clusters originating in the first cohort tended to co-occur in the 110 or so validation repertoires, according to a later analysis. Most TCR sequences were rare, but some public TCRs occurred in many donors.

Sequencing was performed with immunoSEQ multiplex PCR; in TCRdb, only in-frame clones are kept and a portion is missing. The top ten clones hold roughly 7% of a sample with 150,000 to 200,000 clones, 84% of them seen once. V lost 6 bases to trimming and J lost 4 bases; unmatched junction nucleotides: 6. The CDR3 consists of 14 residues. The germline V gene encodes CDR1 MNHNS and CDR2 SASEGT. The donors belonged to the approximately 120-subject validation cohort, separate from the approximately 670-subject first cohort. Note on this clone: The antigen is undetermined.

The specimen was PBMCs. The chain couples TRBV6-1 to TRBJ2-5, with TRBD1 matching 9 bases. The origin of this receptor is a man between 18 and 29 years old in good health and CMV-seropositive. In DNA form, the CDR3 reads TGTGCCAGCAGCCCGGACAGGGGAGGAGAGACCCAGTACTTC. This translates into CASSPDRGGETQYF.